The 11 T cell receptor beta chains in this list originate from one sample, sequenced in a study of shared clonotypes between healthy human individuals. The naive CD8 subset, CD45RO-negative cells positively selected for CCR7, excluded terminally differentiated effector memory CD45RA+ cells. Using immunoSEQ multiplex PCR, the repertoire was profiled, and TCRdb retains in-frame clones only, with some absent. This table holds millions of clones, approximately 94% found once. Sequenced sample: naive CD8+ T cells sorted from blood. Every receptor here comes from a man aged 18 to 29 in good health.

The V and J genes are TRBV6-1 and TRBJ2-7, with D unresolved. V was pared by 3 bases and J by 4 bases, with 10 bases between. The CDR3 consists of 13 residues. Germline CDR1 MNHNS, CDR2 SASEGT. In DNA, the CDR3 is TGTGCCAGCAGTGACTGGGAAGATTACGAGCAGTACTTC. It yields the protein CASSDWEDYEQYF.

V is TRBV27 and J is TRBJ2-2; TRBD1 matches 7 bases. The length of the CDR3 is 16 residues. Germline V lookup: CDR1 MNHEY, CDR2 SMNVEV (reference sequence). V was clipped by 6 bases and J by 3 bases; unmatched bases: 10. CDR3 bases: TGTGCCAGCAGCGCAACCCCGACAGGGTACACCGGGGAGCTGTTTTTT. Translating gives CASSATPTGYTGELFF.

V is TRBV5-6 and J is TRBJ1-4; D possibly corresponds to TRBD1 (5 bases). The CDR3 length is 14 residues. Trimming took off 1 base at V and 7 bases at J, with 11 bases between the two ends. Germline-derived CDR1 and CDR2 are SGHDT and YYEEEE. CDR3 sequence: CASSLSGDLEKLFF. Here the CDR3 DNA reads TGTGCCAGCAGCTTGAGTGGGGACCTTGAAAAACTGTTTTTT.

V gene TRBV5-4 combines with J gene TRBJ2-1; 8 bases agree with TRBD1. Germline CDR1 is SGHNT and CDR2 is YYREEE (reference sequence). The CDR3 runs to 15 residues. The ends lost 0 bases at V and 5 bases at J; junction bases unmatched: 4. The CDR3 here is CASSLGQGSHNEQFF. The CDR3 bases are TGTGCCAGCAGCTTGGGACAGGGGAGCCACAATGAGCAGTTCTTC.

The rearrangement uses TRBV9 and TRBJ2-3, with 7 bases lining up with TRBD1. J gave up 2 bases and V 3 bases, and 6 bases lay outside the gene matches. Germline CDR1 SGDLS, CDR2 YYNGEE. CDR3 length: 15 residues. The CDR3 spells CASSALQGTTDTQYF. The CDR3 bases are TGTGCCAGCAGCGCGTTACAGGGGACCACAGATACGCAGTATTTT.

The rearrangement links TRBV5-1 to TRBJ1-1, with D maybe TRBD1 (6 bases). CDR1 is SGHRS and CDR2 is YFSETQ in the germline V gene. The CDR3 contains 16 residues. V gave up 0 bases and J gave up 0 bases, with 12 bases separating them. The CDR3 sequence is CASSLEETGLNTEAFF. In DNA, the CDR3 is TGCGCCAGCAGCTTGGAAGAGACAGGCCTGAACACTGAAGCTTTCTTT.

The CDR3: CASSYSIGEANQPQHF. The CDR3 DNA reads as TGTGCCAGCAGTTACTCGATAGGGGAGGCCAATCAGCCCCAGCATTTT. The chain links TRBV6-5 to TRBJ1-5; possibly TRBD1 for D (5 bases). In germline, CDR1 is MNHEY, CDR2 SVGAGI. The V gene lost 0 bases and the J gene lost 3 bases, with 12 bases spanning the gap. This CDR3 spans 16 amino acids.

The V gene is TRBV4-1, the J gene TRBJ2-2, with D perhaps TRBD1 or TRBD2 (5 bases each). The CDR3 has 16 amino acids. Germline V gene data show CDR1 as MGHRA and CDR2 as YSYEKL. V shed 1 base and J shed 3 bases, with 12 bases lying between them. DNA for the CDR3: TGCGCCAGCAGCCAAGTGGGGACCACCTACACCGGGGAGCTGTTTTTT. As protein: CASSQVGTTYTGELFF.

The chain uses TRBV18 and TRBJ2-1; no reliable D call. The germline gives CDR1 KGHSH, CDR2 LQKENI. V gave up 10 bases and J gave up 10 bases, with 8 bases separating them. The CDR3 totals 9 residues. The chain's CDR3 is CATLGEQFF. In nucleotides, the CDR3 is TGTGCCACTCTGGGGGAGCAGTTCTTC. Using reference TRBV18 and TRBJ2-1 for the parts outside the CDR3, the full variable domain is NAGVMQNPRHLVRRRGQEARLRCSPMKGHSHVYWYRQLPEEGLKFMVYLQKENIIDESGMPKERFSAEFPKEGPSILRIQQVVRGDSAAYFCATLGEQFFGPGTRLTVL.

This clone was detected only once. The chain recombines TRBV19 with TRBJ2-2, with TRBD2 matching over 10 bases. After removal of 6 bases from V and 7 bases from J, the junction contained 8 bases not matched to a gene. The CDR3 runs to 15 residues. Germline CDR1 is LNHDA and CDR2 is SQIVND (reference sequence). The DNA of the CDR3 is TGTGCCAGTAGCCCCCTAGCGGGAGTAGTCGGGGAGCTGTTTTTT. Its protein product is CASSPLAGVVGELFF.

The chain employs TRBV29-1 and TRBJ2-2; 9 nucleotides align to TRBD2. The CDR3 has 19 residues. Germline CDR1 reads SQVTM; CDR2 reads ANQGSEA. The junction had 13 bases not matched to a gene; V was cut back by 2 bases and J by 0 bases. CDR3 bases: TGCAGCGTTGAATTTGGGCTAGCGGGAAACATTACGAACACCGGGGAGCTGTTTTTT. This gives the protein CSVEFGLAGNITNTGELFF.